These T cell receptor beta chains were read from a single sample in a study of T-cell memory formation after mild COVID-19. Each CDR3 protein is one row after TCRdb ran MiXCR on the 5' RACE reads. The data show hundreds of thousands of distinct CDR3 sequences, with 17% seen just once and roughly 7.8% held by the top ten. The specimen sequenced was PBMCs or a T cell subset sorted from them (not recorded which). Receptor source: an adult woman who had mild COVID-19 (a few samples of this study predate the infection). Cell type and time point are not known. CDR3s leave out the opening cysteine and the closing phenylalanine or tryptophan. D genes are given only for firm matches.

J: TRBJ1-1
D: -
V: TRBV10-3
CDR3: ATQDRGATEAF

J: TRBJ2-3
D: TRBD2
V: TRBV29-1
CDR3: SVFRTSGGRTDTQY

J: TRBJ1-4
D: TRBD1
V: TRBV25-1
CDR3: ASSATGGGNEKLF

J: TRBJ2-1
D: -
V: TRBV29-1
CDR3: SVGDRSSYNEQF

J: TRBJ2-3
D: TRBD2
V: TRBV9
CDR3: ASSVALLAGATDTQY

J: TRBJ2-1
D: TRBD2
V: TRBV24-1
CDR3: ATSEGLASYNEQF

J: TRBJ2-2
D: TRBD2
V: TRBV7-3
CDR3: ASSLSGRGELF

J: TRBJ1-1
D: -
V: TRBV7-6
CDR3: ASSPHAVGPNTEAF

J: TRBJ1-2
D: TRBD1
V: TRBV11-2
CDR3: ASSHISRQGTNYGYT

J: TRBJ2-5
D: -
V: TRBV7-6
CDR3: ASSKRGLQETQY

J: TRBJ2-1
D: -
V: TRBV12-3/TRBV12-4
CDR3: ASRLRLESSEQF

J: TRBJ2-7
D: -
V: TRBV3-1
CDR3: ASSRLDNYEQY

J: TRBJ2-4
D: -
V: TRBV15
CDR3: ATSRAGLGGNIQY

J: TRBJ2-1
D: -
V: TRBV30
CDR3: AWSVLIGPYNEQF

J: TRBJ1-1
D: -
V: TRBV7-9
CDR3: ASSATSVGPPMNTEAF

J: TRBJ2-7
D: TRBD2
V: TRBV15
CDR3: ATSSGRISYEQY

J: TRBJ2-5
D: -
V: TRBV3-1
CDR3: ASSQDVGAPTQY

J: TRBJ2-3
D: -
V: TRBV9
CDR3: ASSPLGGGEVTDTQY

J: TRBJ2-5
D: -
V: TRBV5-1
CDR3: ASSFDPGLSQY

J: TRBJ2-5
D: -
V: TRBV18
CDR3: ASSRWERETQY

J: TRBJ2-2
D: TRBD1
V: TRBV12-3/TRBV12-4
CDR3: ASRKNRGTGELF

J: TRBJ2-1
D: -
V: TRBV27
CDR3: ASSLGIGGEQF

J: TRBJ1-1
D: -
V: TRBV28
CDR3: ASRPVLNTEAF

J: TRBJ2-3
D: -
V: TRBV11-1
CDR3: ASRRTGTDTQY

J: TRBJ1-1
D: -
V: TRBV5-1
CDR3: ASSLASGGWGTEAF

J: TRBJ2-7
D: -
V: TRBV21-1
CDR3: ASSSGKNGYEQY

J: TRBJ1-2
D: TRBD1
V: TRBV5-8
CDR3: ASSPRTGGIRGYT

J: TRBJ2-7
D: -
V: TRBV3-1
CDR3: ASSQVLYGAGEQY

J: TRBJ1-4
D: -
V: TRBV7-6
CDR3: ASSRISRGGTTNEKLF

J: TRBJ2-5
D: -
V: TRBV7-8
CDR3: ASSRDREGTQY

J: TRBJ2-5
D: -
V: TRBV9
CDR3: ASSSRVGGPTQETQY

J: TRBJ1-1
D: -
V: TRBV13
CDR3: ASNPTGILSTNTEAF

J: TRBJ2-5
D: -
V: TRBV6-1
CDR3: ASSDAVGTQY

J: TRBJ2-1
D: TRBD2
V: TRBV20-1
CDR3: SAPGLAGAVGSYNEQF

J: TRBJ2-1
D: TRBD2
V: TRBV5-1
CDR3: ASSWGLAGRPNYNEQF

J: TRBJ1-5
D: -
V: TRBV5-5
CDR3: ASSPRTASGGNQPQH

J: TRBJ2-7
D: -
V: TRBV27
CDR3: ASSVLQNYEQY

J: TRBJ2-7
D: -
V: TRBV5-1
CDR3: ASSSLNEQY

J: TRBJ2-3
D: TRBD1
V: TRBV20-1
CDR3: SASAGTASTDTQY

J: TRBJ2-7
D: -
V: TRBV20-1
CDR3: SASSSEGVTYEQY

J: TRBJ1-1
D: -
V: TRBV18
CDR3: ASSQGQNTEAF

J: TRBJ1-5
D: -
V: TRBV20-1
CDR3: SARDPRRSNQH

J: TRBJ1-2
D: -
V: TRBV7-2
CDR3: ASTDWSTNYGYT

J: TRBJ2-2
D: TRBD1
V: TRBV9
CDR3: ASSVVGTGLFAGELF

J: TRBJ1-1
D: -
V: TRBV5-6
CDR3: ASSPYGSEAHTEAF

J: TRBJ2-7
D: -
V: TRBV29-1
CDR3: SVFSGYEQY

J: TRBJ1-2
D: -
V: TRBV2
CDR3: ARELEEQSLMGYGYT

J: TRBJ1-4
D: -
V: TRBV12-3/TRBV12-4
CDR3: ASSLRLLGTRNEKLF